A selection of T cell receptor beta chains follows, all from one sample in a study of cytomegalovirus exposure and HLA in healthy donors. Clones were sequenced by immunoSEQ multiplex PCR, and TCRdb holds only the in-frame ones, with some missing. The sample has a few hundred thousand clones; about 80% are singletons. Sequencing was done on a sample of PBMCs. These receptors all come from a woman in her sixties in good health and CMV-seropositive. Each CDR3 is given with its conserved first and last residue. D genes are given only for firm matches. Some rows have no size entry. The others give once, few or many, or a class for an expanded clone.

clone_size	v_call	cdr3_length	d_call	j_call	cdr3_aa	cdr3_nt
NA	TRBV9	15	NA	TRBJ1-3	CASSVFGLSGNTIYF	TGTGCCAGCAGCGTATTTGGACTCTCTGGAAACACCATATATTTT
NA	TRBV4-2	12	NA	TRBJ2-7	CASSQDLSEQYF	TGTGCCAGCAGCCAAGATCTCAGTGAGCAGTACTTC
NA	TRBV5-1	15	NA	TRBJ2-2	CASSRSGGSTGELFF	TGCGCCAGCAGCAGGTCAGGGGGGAGCACCGGGGAGCTGTTTTTT
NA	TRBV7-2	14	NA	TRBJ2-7	CASSPQGGSYEQYF	TGTGCCAGCAGCCCTCAGGGGGGCTCCTACGAGCAGTACTTC
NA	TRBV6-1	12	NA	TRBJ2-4	CASSYTNNIQYF	TGTGCCAGCAGTTATACTAACAACATTCAGTACTTC
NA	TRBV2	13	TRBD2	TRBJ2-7	CASRTRGTGEQYF	TGTGCCAGCCGGACTAGAGGGACGGGCGAGCAGTACTTC
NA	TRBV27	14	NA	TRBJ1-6	CASSSGAWNSPLHF	TGTGCCAGCAGCTCGGGAGCTTGGAATTCACCCCTCCACTTT
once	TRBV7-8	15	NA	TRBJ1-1	CASSLGQEINTEAFF	TGTGCCAGCAGCTTAGGACAGGAAATCAACACTGAAGCTTTCTTT
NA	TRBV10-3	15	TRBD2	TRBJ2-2	CAISEGTSRSGELFF	TGTGCCATCAGTGAGGGGACTAGCCGCTCCGGGGAGCTGTTTTTT
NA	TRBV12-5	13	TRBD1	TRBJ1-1	CASGSGDSPSAFF	TGTGCTAGTGGTTCGGGGGACAGCCCGTCGGCTTTCTTT
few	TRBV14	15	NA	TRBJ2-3	CASSPLTSRTDTQYF	TGTGCCAGCAGCCCCCTGACTAGTAGGACAGATACGCAGTATTTT
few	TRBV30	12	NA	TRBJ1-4	CAWAYTNEKLFF	TGTGCCTGGGCTTACACAAATGAAAAACTGTTTTTT
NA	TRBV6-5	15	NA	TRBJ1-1	CASSYRGVTNTEAFF	TGTGCCAGCAGTTACCGCGGGGTCACGAACACTGAAGCTTTCTTT
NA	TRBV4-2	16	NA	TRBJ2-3	CASSQALGGSTDTQYF	TGTGCCAGCAGCCAAGCACTCGGGGGAAGCACAGATACGCAGTATTTT
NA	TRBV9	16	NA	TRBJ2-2	CASSVAGRGDTGELFF	TGTGCCAGCAGCGTAGCGGGCAGGGGCGACACCGGGGAGCTGTTTTTT
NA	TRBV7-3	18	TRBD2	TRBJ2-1	CASSLGTSGGHFFNEQFF	TGTGCCAGCAGCTTAGGGACTAGCGGGGGGCATTTCTTCAATGAGCAGTTCTTC